A selection of T cell receptor beta chains follows, all from one sample in a study of blood T cell repertoires in COVID-19. The method was immunoSEQ multiplex PCR; TCRdb's version includes in-frame clones alone and lacks a portion of them. The data hold approximately 230,000 clones, with approximately 82% observed a single time. Sequenced input: PBMCs or T cells enriched from blood (not recorded which). The receptors originated from a man aged 40-49 years who had recovered from COVID-19. Each CDR3 is given with its conserved first and last residue. Each record gives: D gene, J gene, V gene, clone size, CDR3 DNA, CDR3 protein. The D gene is left open where the match is weak. Size tells how often a clone was seen (once, few, many) or the class of an expanded clone, and some rows leave it out.

TRBD1	TRBJ2-7	TRBV5-1	-	TGCGCCAGCAGCTACACCCCCAGGACAGGGTTCGAGCAGTACTTC	CASSYTPRTGFEQYF
-	TRBJ2-2	TRBV7-3	-	TGTGCCAGCAGTGTCACAGGGTCCGGGGAGCTGTTTTTT	CASSVTGSGELFF
-	TRBJ1-5	TRBV4-1	once	TGCGCCAGCAGCCAAGGTGCGCCACGGGGGCCCCAGCATTTT	CASSQGAPRGPQHF
-	TRBJ2-5	TRBV4-2	few	TGTGCCAGCAGCCAAGAAATAACTAGCAGGGAGACCCAGTACTTC	CASSQEITSRETQYF
-	TRBJ2-6	TRBV5-4	-	TGTGCCAGCAGCTTGGGGGGGCGGAGCTCTGGGGCCAACGTCCTGACTTTC	CASSLGGRSSGANVLTF
-	TRBJ1-1	TRBV19	-	TGTGCCAGTAGTAATCCCCGGACAGTGAGGTACACTGAAGCTTTCTTT	CASSNPRTVRYTEAFF
-	TRBJ1-1	TRBV7-2	-	TGTGCCAGCAGCCGGGACTTAAACACTGAAGCTTTCTTT	CASSRDLNTEAFF
-	TRBJ2-1	TRBV28	-	TGTGCCAGCAGGATGGGACTTCCGGCCTCCTACAATGAGCAGTTCTTC	CASRMGLPASYNEQFF
-	TRBJ1-1	TRBV20-1	-	TGCAGTGCTTACGAGGGTGGTGAAGCTTTCTTT	CSAYEGGEAFF
TRBD1	TRBJ1-6	TRBV27	-	TGTGCCAGCAGGCTACAGGGGAGCTCCTATAATTCACCCCTCCACTTT	CASRLQGSSYNSPLHF
-	TRBJ1-2	TRBV27	-	TGTGCCAGCAGTACTACCGGGACAAGTAACTATGGCTACACCTTC	CASSTTGTSNYGYTF
TRBD2	TRBJ2-5	TRBV6-2/TRBV6-3	-	TGTGCCAGCAGTTATCGGGCGGGGGGTTTCCAAGAGACCCAGTACTTC	CASSYRAGGFQETQYF
TRBD2	TRBJ2-1	TRBV10-3	-	TGTGCCATCAGTGAGGGTTTACTAGCGGGAGGGAATGAGCAGTTCTTC	CAISEGLLAGGNEQFF
TRBD1	TRBJ1-1	TRBV11-2	once	TGTGCCAGCAGCCCACGACAGGGAGATAAGACTGAAGCTTTCTTT	CASSPRQGDKTEAFF
-	TRBJ2-1	TRBV24-1	-	TGTGCCACCAGTGGAGCTAGCGCGAGCTCCTACAATGAGCAGTTCTTC	CATSGASASSYNEQFF
-	TRBJ2-3	TRBV30	few	TGTGCCTGGAGTCTCGGAGATACGCAGTATTTT	CAWSLGDTQYF
-	TRBJ2-1	TRBV20-1	-	TGCAGTCCCAGTGGAGGGGGTGAGCAGTTCTTC	CSPSGGGEQFF
-	TRBJ1-4	TRBV6-5	once	TGTGCCAGCAGCACCCGAGGGAGGGAAGAAAAACTGTTTTTT	CASSTRGREEKLFF
-	TRBJ1-6	TRBV3-1/TRBV3-2	-	TGTGCCAGCAGCAAGCGGGGGGGCTCCTATAATTCACCCCTCCACTTT	CASSKRGGSYNSPLHF
-	TRBJ1-1	TRBV28	-	TGTGCCAGCAGAGTACCGGGACAAGCGAACACTGAAGCTTTCTTT	CASRVPGQANTEAFF
TRBD1	TRBJ2-5	TRBV7-2	-	TGTGCCAGCAGCCCACAGGGGGGACGAGAGACCCAGTACTTC	CASSPQGGRETQYF
-	TRBJ1-2	TRBV6-5	-	TGTGCCAGCGGAACCGGGGGGACTAACTATGGCTACACCTTC	CASGTGGTNYGYTF
TRBD1	TRBJ1-1	TRBV4-1	-	TGCGCCAGCAGCCTCGGACAGGGGAACACTGAAGCTTTCTTT	CASSLGQGNTEAFF
TRBD2	TRBJ2-3	TRBV5-1	-	TGCGCCAGCAGCTTCCCTCTAGCGGGAGAGGGGACAGATACGCAGTATTTT	CASSFPLAGEGTDTQYF
-	TRBJ1-4	TRBV18	-	TGTGCCAGCTCACCACCACGACAGGAAGCTGAAAAACTGTTTTTT	CASSPPRQEAEKLFF
-	TRBJ1-6	TRBV3-1/TRBV3-2	-	TGTGCCAGCAGCCAAGATCCTACTCTTTCACCCCTCCACTTT	CASSQDPTLSPLHF
-	TRBJ2-2	TRBV9	-	TGTGCCAGCAGCGTCCCTCCTGCAGGCGGGGAGCTGTTTTTT	CASSVPPAGGELFF
TRBD2	TRBJ2-1	TRBV7-2	-	TGTGCCAGCAGCTTAGGACTAGCGGGAGTTATCGATGAGCAGTTCTTC	CASSLGLAGVIDEQFF